This T cell receptor beta chain was sequenced during a study of human T cells and chemical hapten exposure. Study-wide background: Patients having alopecia areata, totalis or universalis were mostly female. Study-wide points: With patch test score, the counts of PT1 expanded TCRs showed a positive correlation.

On this clonotype: Antigen: not known.

TCRdb redid the calling of the RACE reads with MiXCR, one entry per CDR3 protein. The repertoire has about 290,000 distinct CDR3 sequences, 7.7% of them found once; the top ten carry less than 1.5%. The germline V gene encodes CDR1 DFQATT and CDR2 SNEGSKA (reference sequence). This CDR3 contains 14 residues. V lost 5 bases, J lost 5 bases, and 6 bases stayed unmatched. Time point defined: pre-sensitization, week 0. The treatment denotes: therapeutic diphenylcyclopropenone sensitization with weekly scalp DPC. Blood sampling preceded each patch test application. The sequence derives from a young man with alopecia areata. Some clones in this sample may be carry-over from other donors' samples. The sequencing here drew on whole blood, taken in connection with sensitization to the hapten diphenylcyclopropenone (DPC). The chain joins TRBV20-1 to TRBJ1-5; 10 bases fit TRBD1. The CDR3 is CSASGQGFDQPQHF. As DNA, the CDR3 is TGCAGTGCTTCGGGACAGGGGTTCGATCAGCCCCAGCATTTT.